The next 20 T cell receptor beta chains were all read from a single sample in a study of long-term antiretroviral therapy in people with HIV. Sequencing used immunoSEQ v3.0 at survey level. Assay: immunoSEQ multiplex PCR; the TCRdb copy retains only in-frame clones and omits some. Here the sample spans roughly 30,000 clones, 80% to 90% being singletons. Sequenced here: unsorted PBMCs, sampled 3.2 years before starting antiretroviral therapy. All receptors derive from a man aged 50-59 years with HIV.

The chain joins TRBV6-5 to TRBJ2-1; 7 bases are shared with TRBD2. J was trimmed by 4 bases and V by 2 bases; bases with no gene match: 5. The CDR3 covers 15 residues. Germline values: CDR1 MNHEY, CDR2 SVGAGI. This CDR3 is CASSYQAGSYNEQFF. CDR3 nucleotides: TGTGCCAGCAGTTACCAAGCGGGGTCATACAATGAGCAGTTCTTC.

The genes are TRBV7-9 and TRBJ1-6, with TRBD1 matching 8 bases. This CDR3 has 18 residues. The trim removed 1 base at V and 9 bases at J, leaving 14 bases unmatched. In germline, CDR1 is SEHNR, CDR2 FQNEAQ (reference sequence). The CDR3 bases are TGTGCCAGCAGCTTAGGGTCGCAGGGGGCGCGAAGGGGTTCACCCCTCCACTTT. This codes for CASSLGSQGARRGSPLHF. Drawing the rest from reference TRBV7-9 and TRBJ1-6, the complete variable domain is DTGVSQNPRHKITKRGQNVTFRCDPISEHNRLYWYRQTLGQGPEFLTYFQNEAQLEKSRLLSDRFSAERPKGSFSTLEIQRTEQGDSAMYLCASSLGSQGARRGSPLHFGNGTRLTVT.

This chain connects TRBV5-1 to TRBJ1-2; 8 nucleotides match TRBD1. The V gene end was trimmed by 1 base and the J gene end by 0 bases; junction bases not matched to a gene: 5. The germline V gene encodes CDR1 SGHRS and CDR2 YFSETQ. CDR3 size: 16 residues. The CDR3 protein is CASSLWTQGANYGYTF. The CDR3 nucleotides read TGCGCCAGCAGCTTGTGGACACAGGGGGCTAACTATGGCTACACCTTC.

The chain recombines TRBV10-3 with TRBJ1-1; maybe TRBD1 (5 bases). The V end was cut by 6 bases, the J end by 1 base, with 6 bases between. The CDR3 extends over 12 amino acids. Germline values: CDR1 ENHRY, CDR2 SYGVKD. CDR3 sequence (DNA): TGTGCCATCAGCACAGGGAACACTGAAGCTTTCTTT. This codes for CAISTGNTEAFF.

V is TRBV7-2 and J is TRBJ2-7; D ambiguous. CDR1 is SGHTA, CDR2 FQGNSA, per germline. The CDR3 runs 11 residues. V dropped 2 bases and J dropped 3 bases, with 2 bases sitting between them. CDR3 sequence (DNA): TGTGCCAGCAGCTTACGCTACGAGCAGTACTTC. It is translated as CASSLRYEQYF.

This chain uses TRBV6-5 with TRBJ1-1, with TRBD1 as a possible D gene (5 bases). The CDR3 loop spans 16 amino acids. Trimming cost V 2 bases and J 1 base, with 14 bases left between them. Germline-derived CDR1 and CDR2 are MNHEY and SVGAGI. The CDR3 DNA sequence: TGTGCCAGCAGTTACCTTCCGGGACTGACGAACACTGAAGCTTTCTTT. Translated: CASSYLPGLTNTEAFF.

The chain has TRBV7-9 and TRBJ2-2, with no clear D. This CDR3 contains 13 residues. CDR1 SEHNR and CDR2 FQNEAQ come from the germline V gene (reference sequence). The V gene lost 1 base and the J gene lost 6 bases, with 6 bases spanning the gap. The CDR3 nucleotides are TGTGCCAGCAGCTTAGTCGAGGCCGGGGAGCTGTTTTTT. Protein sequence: CASSLVEAGELFF. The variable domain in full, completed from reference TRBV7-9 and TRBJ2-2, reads DTGVSQNPRHKITKRGQNVTFRCDPISEHNRLYWYRQTLGQGPEFLTYFQNEAQLEKSRLLSDRFSAERPKGSFSTLEIQRTEQGDSAMYLCASSLVEAGELFFGEGSRLTVL.

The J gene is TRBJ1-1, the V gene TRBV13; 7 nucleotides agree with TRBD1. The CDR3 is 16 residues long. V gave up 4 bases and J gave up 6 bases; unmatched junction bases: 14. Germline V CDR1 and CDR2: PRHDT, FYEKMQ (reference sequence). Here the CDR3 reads CASSSRWDSKVAEAFF. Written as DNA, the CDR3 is TGTGCCAGCAGCTCGAGATGGGACAGCAAGGTGGCTGAAGCTTTCTTT.

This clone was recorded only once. In nucleotides, the CDR3 is TGTGCCACCAGCAGAATAGAAAGGGGCAGCGAGCAGTACTTC. Translated: CATSRIERGSEQYF. This chain joins TRBV15 and TRBJ2-7, with D perhaps TRBD1 (5 bases). Trimming shortened V by 2 bases and J by 6 bases, and 14 bases separated the two germline ends. This CDR3 has 14 amino acids. Germline loops: CDR1 LNHNV, CDR2 YYDKDF (reference sequence). The full variable domain, completed using reference TRBV15 and TRBJ2-7, is DAMVIQNPRYQVTQFGKPVTLSCSQTLNHNVMYWYQQKSSQAPKLLFHYYDKDFNNEADTPDNFQSRRPNTSFCFLDIRSPGLGDTAMYLCATSRIERGSEQYFGPGTRLTVT.

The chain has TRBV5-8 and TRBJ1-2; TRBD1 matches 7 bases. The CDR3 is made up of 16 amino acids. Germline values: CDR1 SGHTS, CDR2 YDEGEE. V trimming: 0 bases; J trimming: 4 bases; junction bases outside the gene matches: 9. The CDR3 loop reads CASSLDHQGVIYGYTF. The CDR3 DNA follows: TGTGCCAGCAGCTTGGACCATCAGGGGGTGATCTATGGCTACACCTTC.

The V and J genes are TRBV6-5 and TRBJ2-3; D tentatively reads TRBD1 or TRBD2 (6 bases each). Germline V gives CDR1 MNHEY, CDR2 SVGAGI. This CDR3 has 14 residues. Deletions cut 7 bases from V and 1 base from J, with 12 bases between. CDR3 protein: CASNLGGGTDTQYF. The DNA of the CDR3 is TGTGCCAGCAATTTGGGGGGCGGCACAGATACGCAGTATTTT.

CDR3 region: CATSRGAAHEQYF. The CDR3 region has the DNA TGTGCCACCAGCCGGGGTGCCGCTCACGAGCAGTACTTC. The chain employs TRBV15 and TRBJ2-7; weak D call: TRBD2 (5 bases). Trimming removed 5 bases at V and 5 bases at J, with 13 bases between. CDR1 LNHNV and CDR2 YYDKDF come from the germline V gene (reference sequence). The CDR3 length is 13 residues.

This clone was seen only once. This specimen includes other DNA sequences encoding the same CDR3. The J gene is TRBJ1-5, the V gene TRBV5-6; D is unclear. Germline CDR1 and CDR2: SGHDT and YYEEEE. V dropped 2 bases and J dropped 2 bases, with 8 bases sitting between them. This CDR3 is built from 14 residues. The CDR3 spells CASSLGGGNQPQHF. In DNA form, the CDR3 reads TGTGCCAGCAGCTTAGGCGGAGGCAATCAGCCCCAGCATTTT.

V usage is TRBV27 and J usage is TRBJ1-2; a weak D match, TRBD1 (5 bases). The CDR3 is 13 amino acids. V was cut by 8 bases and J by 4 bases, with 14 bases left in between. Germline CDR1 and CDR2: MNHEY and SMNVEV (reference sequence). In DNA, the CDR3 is TGTGCCAGCCGCCGGGACGCCTTCTATGGCTACACCTTC. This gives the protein CASRRDAFYGYTF.

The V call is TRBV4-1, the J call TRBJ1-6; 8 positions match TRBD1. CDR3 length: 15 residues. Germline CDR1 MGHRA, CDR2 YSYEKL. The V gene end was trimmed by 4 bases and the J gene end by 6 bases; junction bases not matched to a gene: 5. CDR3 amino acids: CASSLRDRINSPLHF. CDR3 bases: TGCGCCAGCAGCCTTCGGGACAGGATTAATTCACCCCTCCACTTT.

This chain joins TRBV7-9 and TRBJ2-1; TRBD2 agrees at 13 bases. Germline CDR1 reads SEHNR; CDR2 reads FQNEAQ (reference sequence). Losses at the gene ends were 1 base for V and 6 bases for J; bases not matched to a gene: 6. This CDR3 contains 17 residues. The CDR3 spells CASSLGPGTSGTNEQFF. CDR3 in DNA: TGTGCCAGCAGCTTAGGCCCCGGGACTAGCGGGACCAATGAGCAGTTCTTC.

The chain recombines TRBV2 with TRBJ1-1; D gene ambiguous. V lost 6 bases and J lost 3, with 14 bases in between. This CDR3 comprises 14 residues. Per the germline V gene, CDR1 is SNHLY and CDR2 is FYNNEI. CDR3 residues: CASRGARRDTEAFF. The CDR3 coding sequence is TGTGCCAGCAGGGGCGCCCGGAGGGACACTGAAGCTTTCTTT. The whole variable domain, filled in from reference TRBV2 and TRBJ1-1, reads EPEVTQTPSHQVTQMGQEVILRCVPISNHLYFYWYRQILGQKVEFLVSFYNNEISEKSEIFDDQFSVERPDGSNFTLKIRSTKLEDSAMYFCASRGARRDTEAFFGQGTRLTVV.

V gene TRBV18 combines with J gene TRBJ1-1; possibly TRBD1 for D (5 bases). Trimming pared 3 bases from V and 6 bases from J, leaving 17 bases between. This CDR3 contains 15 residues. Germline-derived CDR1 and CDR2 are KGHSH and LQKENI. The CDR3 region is CASSPNRRGSPEAFF. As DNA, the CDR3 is TGTGCCAGCTCACCCAATAGGAGGGGAAGTCCTGAAGCTTTCTTT.

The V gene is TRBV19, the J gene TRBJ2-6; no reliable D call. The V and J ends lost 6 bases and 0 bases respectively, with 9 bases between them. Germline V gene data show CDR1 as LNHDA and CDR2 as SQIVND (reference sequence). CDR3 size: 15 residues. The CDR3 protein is CASSAVGSGANVLTF. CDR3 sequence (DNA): TGTGCCAGTAGCGCCGTTGGCTCTGGGGCCAACGTCCTGACTTTC.

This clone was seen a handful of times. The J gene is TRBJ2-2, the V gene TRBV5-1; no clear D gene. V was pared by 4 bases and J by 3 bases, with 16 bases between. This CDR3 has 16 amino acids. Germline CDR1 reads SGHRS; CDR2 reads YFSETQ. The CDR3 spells CASSPVVGTHTGELFF. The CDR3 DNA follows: TGCGCCAGCAGCCCGGTAGTGGGCACCCACACCGGGGAGCTGTTTTTT.